The 30 T cell receptor beta chains in this list originate from one sample, sequenced in a study of blood T cell repertoires in COVID-19. Sequenced by immunoSEQ multiplex PCR; TCRdb stores in-frame clones only, minus some. This sample yields about 150,000 clones, of which 80% to 90% are seen a single time; about 2% belongs to the top ten. Sequenced sample: peripheral blood. Every receptor here comes from an elderly woman with acute or convalescent COVID-19.

The chain recombines TRBV6-5 with TRBJ1-1, with 7 bases aligning to TRBD1. The CDR3 length is 15 residues. CDR1 is MNHEY and CDR2 is SVGAGI in the germline V gene. The J segment lost 3 bases and the V segment lost 6 bases, leaving 10 bases of the junction unmatched. CDR3 nucleotide sequence: TGTGCCAGCAGGTGGACAGGCGTTGTTCACACTGAAGCTTTCTTT. It yields the protein CASRWTGVVHTEAFF.

The chain employs TRBV6-5 and TRBJ1-5, with 9 nucleotides matching TRBD1. The V gene end was trimmed by 6 bases and the J gene end by 6 bases; junction bases not matched to a gene: 6. This CDR3 spans 14 amino acids. Germline V gene sequence: CDR1 MNHEY, CDR2 SVGAGI. The CDR3 DNA sequence: TGTGCCAGCAGCCCGACAGGGGGTTTTCAGCCCCAGCATTTT. Protein: CASSPTGGFQPQHF.

This clone is a singleton in its sample. This rearrangement joins TRBV5-3 to TRBJ2-4, with D maybe TRBD2 (5 bases). TRBV5-3 is filed as an ORF, its function uncertain. This CDR3 has 19 amino acids. V was cut by 4 bases and J by 3 bases, with 26 bases left in between. The CDR3 protein is CARSPGNRGSFYVKNIQYF. As DNA, the CDR3 is TGTGCCAGAAGCCCGGGGAATCGGGGTAGTTTTTATGTCAAAAACATTCAGTACTTC.

The rearrangement uses TRBV29-1 and TRBJ1-5, with D unresolved. Trimming removed 3 bases at V and 2 bases at J, with 17 bases between. This CDR3 has 16 residues. Germline V gene data show CDR1 as SQVTM and CDR2 as ANQGSEA. CDR3: CSVEAGSAWGNQPQHF. In DNA form, the CDR3 reads TGCAGCGTTGAGGCAGGATCGGCGTGGGGCAATCAGCCCCAGCATTTT.

The chain has TRBV18 and TRBJ2-5; 12 bases match TRBD1. V shed 4 bases, J shed 2 bases, and the junction held 20 bases outside the gene matches. This CDR3 has 21 residues. Germline lookup yields CDR1 KGHSH and CDR2 LQKENI. DNA of the CDR3: TGTGCCAGCTCACACATTCCGGGACAGGGGGCGAACGCCGGGGATCAAGAGACCCAGTACTTC. Amino acids: CASSHIPGQGANAGDQETQYF.

V is TRBV6-5 and J is TRBJ2-1, with 10 bases lining up with TRBD2. The CDR3 has 13 amino acids. Germline V gene lookup returns CDR1 MNHEY and CDR2 SVGAGI. With 6 bases clipped from V and 10 bases from J, the junction kept 6 bases outside the gene matches. The CDR3 coding sequence is TGTGCCAGCAGAAAGAGCGGGGGGGCCGAGCAGTTCTTC. It is translated as CASRKSGGAEQFF.

The V and J genes are TRBV28 and TRBJ1-5, with a weak D call TRBD1 (6 bases). V was clipped by 8 bases and J by 4 bases, with 18 bases between them. The CDR3 runs 15 residues. Germline loops: CDR1 MDHEN, CDR2 SYDVKM. The CDR3 here is CASAPDRNQNQPQHF. The CDR3 region has the DNA TGTGCCAGCGCCCCCGACAGGAATCAGAATCAGCCCCAGCATTTT.

The V call is TRBV30, the J call TRBJ2-5; D is ambiguous. CDR1 is GTSNPN, CDR2 SVGIG, per germline (reference sequence). CDR3 length equals 11 residues. V dropped 0 bases and J dropped 5 bases, with 4 bases sitting between them. This CDR3 reads CAWSVGETQYF. CDR3 in DNA: TGTGCCTGGAGTGTCGGGGAGACCCAGTACTTC.

V usage is TRBV6-2 or TRBV6-3 and J usage is TRBJ2-1, with 14 bases aligning to TRBD2. V was clipped by 4 bases and J by 7 bases; unmatched bases: 6. Germline V CDR1 and CDR2: MNHEY, SVGEGT. The CDR3 loop spans 16 amino acids. CDR3 amino acids: CASSLRLAGGRNEQFF. The DNA of the CDR3 is TGTGCCAGCAGTTTGCGACTAGCGGGGGGGCGTAATGAGCAGTTCTTC.

V gene TRBV2 combines with J gene TRBJ1-2, with 8 nucleotides matching TRBD1. The CDR3 loop spans 15 amino acids. Germline V gene data show CDR1 as SNHLY and CDR2 as FYNNEI. Germline trimming cut 3 bases from V and 4 bases from J; bases unmatched to any gene: 7. The DNA of the CDR3 is TGTGCCAGCAGTGAGCGACAGGGGAGAGGCTATGGCTACACCTTC. Its protein product is CASSERQGRGYGYTF.

The chain has TRBV27 and TRBJ2-3; 8 bases line up with TRBD2. V was pared by 3 bases and J by 3 bases, with 5 bases of the junction left unmatched. Germline CDR1 is MNHEY and CDR2 is SMNVEV (reference sequence). The CDR3 has 15 residues. The CDR3: CASSFTGLVTDTQYF. The CDR3 nucleotides read TGTGCCAGCAGTTTTACGGGACTAGTTACAGATACGCAGTATTTT.

This clone was observed a few times. This chain connects TRBV10-1 to TRBJ2-5, with 9 bases fitting TRBD1. The CDR3 consists of 14 residues. Unmatched junction bases numbered 5, after V lost 4 bases and J lost 5 bases. Germline lookup yields CDR1 WNHNN and CDR2 SYGVQD (reference sequence). The CDR3 reads CASSARTGVETQYF. CDR3 nucleotides: TGCGCCAGCAGTGCACGGACAGGGGTTGAGACCCAGTACTTC.

J is TRBJ1-1 and V is TRBV6-2 or TRBV6-3; D is ambiguous. CDR3 size: 12 residues. The ends were cut back, 0 bases at V and 7 bases at J, with 6 bases in the middle. CDR1 and CDR2 (germline): MNHEY, SVGEGT. The CDR3 loop reads CASSYSMSEAFF. In DNA form, the CDR3 reads TGTGCCAGCAGTTACTCGATGAGTGAAGCTTTCTTT.

In its sample, this clone was seen once. The V and J genes are TRBV7-8 and TRBJ2-7; TRBD1 agrees at 8 bases. The length of the CDR3 is 16 residues. CDR1 and CDR2 from the germline V gene are SGHVS and FQNEAQ. After removal of 5 bases from V and 1 base from J, the junction contained 10 bases not matched to a gene. The CDR3, as DNA: TGTGCCAGCAGCCCCAATCCGGGACAGGTATCCTACGAGCAGTACTTC. As protein: CASSPNPGQVSYEQYF.

The chain combines TRBV19 with TRBJ2-7; 8 bases map to TRBD2. CDR1 LNHDA and CDR2 SQIVND come from the germline V gene (reference sequence). V lost 3 bases to trimming and J lost 3 bases; unmatched junction nucleotides: 7. This CDR3 has 15 amino acids. CDR3 in DNA: TGTGCCAGTAGTATGACGGGTACTAGCGGCTACGAGCAGTACTTC. It encodes CASSMTGTSGYEQYF.

This clone has a handful of counts. The V gene is TRBV28, the J gene TRBJ1-2; TRBD1 aligns across 9 bases. Germline V gives CDR1 MDHEN, CDR2 SYDVKM. The length of the CDR3 is 13 residues. V dropped 7 bases and J dropped 7; count of bases not matched to a gene: 7. CDR3 coding DNA: TGTGCCAGCAACCTACAGGGGGCGAGTGGCTACACCTTC. It codes for CASNLQGASGYTF.

CDR3 nucleotide sequence: TGTGCCACCAATGGACAACCCAACACCGGGGAGCTGTTTTTT. Translating it yields CATNGQPNTGELFF. J is TRBJ2-2 and V is TRBV24-1, with TRBD1 as a possible D gene (5 bases). Trimming stripped 8 bases from V and 2 bases from J, with 11 bases between. The germline CDR1 and CDR2 sequences are KGHDR and SFDVKD. The CDR3 contains 14 residues.

The chain links TRBV29-1 to TRBJ1-1, with a tentative D call TRBD1 (5 bases). Trimming stripped 6 bases from V and 4 bases from J, with 15 bases between. Per germline, CDR1 SQVTM and CDR2 ANQGSEA. The CDR3 contains 13 residues. CDR3 loop: CSVHLGGSTEAFF. The CDR3 bases are TGCAGCGTCCACTTGGGGGGGAGCACTGAAGCTTTCTTT.

The V and J genes are TRBV2 and TRBJ2-4; 11 positions agree with TRBD1. The CDR3 covers 15 residues. Germline CDR1 and CDR2: SNHLY and FYNNEI. V was clipped by 8 bases and J by 3 bases; unmatched bases: 6. The chain's CDR3 is CASSGGQGVKNIQYF. In nucleotides, the CDR3 is TGTGCCAGCTCCGGGGGACAGGGGGTCAAAAACATTCAGTACTTC.

The chain has TRBV4-3 and TRBJ2-6; TRBD1 matches 9 bases. The CDR3 length is 20 residues. The germline gives CDR1 LGHNA, CDR2 YSLEER. Trimming took 0 bases from V and 2 from J; bases not matched to a gene: 11. The CDR3 DNA reads as TGCGCCAGCAGCCAAGACCCCATAGGGACAGGGTCCACTGGGGCCAACGTCCTGACTTTC. It yields the protein CASSQDPIGTGSTGANVLTF.

The genes are TRBV24-1 and TRBJ2-2; no definite D call. Germline CDR1 is KGHDR and CDR2 is SFDVKD. V lost 5 bases to trimming and J lost 3 bases, with 6 bases between them. The CDR3 has 13 amino acids. The CDR3 reads CATSARYTGELFF. CDR3 coding DNA: TGTGCCACCAGTGCCAGATACACCGGGGAGCTGTTTTTT.

The chain combines TRBV28 with TRBJ2-7, with 7 bases aligning to TRBD1. J was trimmed by 0 bases and V by 6 bases; bases with no gene match: 8. The length of the CDR3 is 15 residues. Germline CDR1 reads MDHEN; CDR2 reads SYDVKM. CDR3 sequence: CASRPTGTDSYEQYF. The CDR3 bases are TGTGCCAGCAGACCCACCGGGACAGACTCCTACGAGCAGTACTTC. Full variable domain (outside the CDR3, taken from reference TRBV28 and TRBJ2-7): DVKVTQSSRYLVKRTGEKVFLECVQDMDHENMFWYRQDPGLGLRLIYFSYDVKMKEKGDIPEGYSVSREKKERFSLILESASTNQTSMYLCASRPTGTDSYEQYFGPGTRLTVT.

J is TRBJ2-5 and V is TRBV3-1 (or the pseudogene TRBV3-2); no clear D. The germline V gene encodes CDR1 LGHDT and CDR2 YNNKEL (reference sequence). The CDR3 is 14 residues long. V gave up 4 bases and J gave up 4 bases, with 13 bases separating them. The CDR3 DNA is TGTGCCAGCAGCCCCTTGAGACACTCAGAGACCCAGTACTTC. Residues: CASSPLRHSETQYF.

V gene TRBV19 combines with J gene TRBJ2-2; D might be TRBD1 (5 bases). Trimming took 5 bases from V and 2 from J, leaving 9 bases between them. The CDR3 extends over 14 amino acids. Germline V gene lookup returns CDR1 LNHDA and CDR2 SQIVND (reference sequence). CDR3 bases: TGTGCCAGTAGTTTACAGGATAACACCGGGGAGCTGTTTTTT. It translates to CASSLQDNTGELFF.

Notes on this clone: Other DNA sequences in this sample translate to the same CDR3. This chain uses TRBV29-1 with TRBJ2-7, with 7 nucleotides matching TRBD2. Germline V gene lookup returns CDR1 SQVTM and CDR2 ANQGSEA. After removal of 4 bases from V and 2 bases from J, the junction contained 2 bases not matched to a gene. This CDR3 region has 12 residues. The DNA of the CDR3 is TGCAGCGTTGGGGGGGGAACCTACGAGCAGTACTTC. This encodes CSVGGGTYEQYF.

This chain connects TRBV24-1 to TRBJ2-3; 7 bases are a match to TRBD1. The CDR3 extends over 13 amino acids. The J segment lost 4 bases and the V segment lost 10 bases, leaving 7 bases of the junction unmatched. Germline values: CDR1 KGHDR, CDR2 SFDVKD. The CDR3 DNA reads TGTGCCACAGCGTCACAGGGGCCAGATACGCAGTATTTT. Its protein is CATASQGPDTQYF.

This chain joins TRBV30 and TRBJ1-2; TRBD1 matches at 8 bases. CDR3 size: 17 residues. V was pared by 7 bases and J by 14 bases, with 30 bases of the junction left unmatched. Germline V gene data show CDR1 as GTSNPN and CDR2 as SVGIG (reference sequence). CDR3 DNA: TGTGCCTTGGGGGGACAGGCCCGAAGATCACCCTATGGCTACATAACCTTC. This codes for CALGGQARRSPYGYITF.

The chain couples TRBV12-3 or TRBV12-4 to TRBJ2-3; D perhaps matches TRBD2 (6 bases). V was trimmed by 3 bases and J by 8 bases, leaving 12 bases between them. There are 13 residues in the CDR3. CDR3 in amino acids: CASSFGGSGTQYF. Here the CDR3 DNA reads TGTGCCAGCAGTTTTGGAGGGAGTGGTACGCAGTATTTT.

This chain joins TRBV9 and TRBJ1-1; D is ambiguous. Germline CDR1 SGDLS, CDR2 YYNGEE. Trimming took off 1 base at V and 0 bases at J, with 13 bases between the two ends. This CDR3 is 16 amino acids long. The CDR3 spells CASSVIGPGMNTEAFF. CDR3 DNA: TGTGCCAGCAGCGTAATCGGTCCGGGGATGAACACTGAAGCTTTCTTT.

The gene calls are TRBV5-6 and TRBJ2-1; no reliable D call. V shed 3 bases and J shed 6 bases, with 13 bases lying between them. Germline V lookup: CDR1 SGHDT, CDR2 YYEEEE. The CDR3 is made up of 14 amino acids. The DNA of the CDR3 is TGTGCCAGCAGCTACGACCTAGGAACCAATGAGCAGTTCTTC. Translated: CASSYDLGTNEQFF.